The T cell receptor (beta chain) under discussion was sequenced for a study of regulatory T cells in long-lasting Graves disease. Turning to the study itself: Under 3 months of antithyroid drugs had been taken by newly diagnosed Graves' patients.

Sequencing libraries for TCR beta were prepared with iRepertoire HTBI primers and Arm-PCR of CDR3 regions. MiXCR was run by TCRdb on the multiplex PCR reads, yielding one entry per CDR3 protein. The sample contains 350,000 to 400,000 distinct CDR3 sequences, about a sixth of which appear only once. General observations from the study: Whereas 900 to 1,000 public clonotypes were shared by new patients, persistent patients shared more, at some 2,500. Among samples with persistent disease, TRBV28, TRBJ1-2 and TRBJ2-5 were favored.

The sample's time point: newly diagnosed GD, antithyroid drugs for less than 3 months. The authors made the TCR library using RNA they extracted from PBMCs. Patients met American Thyroid Association criteria for Graves' disease. This clonotype came up many times. Its target is unknown. From germline, CDR1 is SGHTA and CDR2 FQGNSA. The V end lost 3 bases, the J end lost 4 bases, and 14 bases lay between the germline ends. This CDR3 is 15 amino acids long. Sequenced here: peripheral blood mononuclear cells (PBMCs), sampled at new diagnosis, from a patient treated with antithyroid drugs. The chain combines TRBV7-2 with TRBJ2-3, with D possibly matching TRBD1 (5 bases). The TCR comes from a female donor with Graves disease. This chain's CDR3 is CASSLEMGRSDTQYF. In nucleotides, the CDR3 is TGTGCCAGCAGCTTGGAAATGGGGCGATCAGATACGCAGTATTTT.